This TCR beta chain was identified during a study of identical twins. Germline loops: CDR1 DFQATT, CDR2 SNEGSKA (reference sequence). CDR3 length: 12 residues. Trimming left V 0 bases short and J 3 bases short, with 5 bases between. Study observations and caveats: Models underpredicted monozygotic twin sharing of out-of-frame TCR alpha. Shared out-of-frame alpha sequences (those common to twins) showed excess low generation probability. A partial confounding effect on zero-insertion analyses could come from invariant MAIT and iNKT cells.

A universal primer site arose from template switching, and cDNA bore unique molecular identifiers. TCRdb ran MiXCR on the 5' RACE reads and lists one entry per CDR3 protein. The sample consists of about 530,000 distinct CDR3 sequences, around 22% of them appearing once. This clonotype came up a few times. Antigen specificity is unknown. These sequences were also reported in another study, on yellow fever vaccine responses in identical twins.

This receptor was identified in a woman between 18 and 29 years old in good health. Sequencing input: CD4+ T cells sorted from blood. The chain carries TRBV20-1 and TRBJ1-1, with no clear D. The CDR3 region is CSARDEHTEAFF. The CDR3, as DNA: TGCAGTGCTAGAGATGAACACACTGAAGCTTTCTTT.